These 24 T cell receptor beta chains were sequenced from one sample in a study of cytomegalovirus exposure and HLA in healthy donors. The table came from immunoSEQ multiplex PCR; TCRdb's copy has only in-frame clones and leaves some out. The sample lists about 180,000 clones; 75% to 90% were seen once. The sequenced sample consisted of PBMCs. The receptor set was obtained from a man aged 18 to 30 in good health and CMV-seropositive.

The rearrangement links TRBV10-3 to TRBJ2-1; D might be TRBD2 (5 bases). There are 15 residues in the CDR3. V shed 2 bases and J shed 0 bases, with 8 bases lying between them. CDR1 ENHRY and CDR2 SYGVKD come from the germline V gene. This chain's CDR3 is CAISEDYLSYNEQFF. The DNA for the CDR3 is TGTGCCATCAGTGAGGACTACCTCTCCTACAATGAGCAGTTCTTC.

The genes are TRBV6-6 and TRBJ2-7; D is uncertain. This CDR3 has 12 amino acids. CDR1 and CDR2 from the germline V gene are MNHNY and SVGAGI (reference sequence). V was pared by 8 bases and J by 0 bases, with 8 bases between. The CDR3 DNA follows: TGTGCCAGCGGGCAGACCTCCTACGAGCAGTACTTC. Its translation: CASGQTSYEQYF.

The chain employs TRBV25-1 and TRBJ2-1; 13 bases map to TRBD2. Losses at the gene ends were 6 bases for V and 7 bases for J; bases not matched to a gene: 6. CDR1 MGHDK and CDR2 SYGVNS come from the germline V gene. This CDR3 region has 15 residues. CDR3: CASSPRGLAGNEQFF. CDR3 sequence (DNA): TGTGCCAGCAGCCCCCGGGGACTAGCGGGGAATGAGCAGTTCTTC.

This rearrangement joins TRBV7-2 to TRBJ1-1; 10 nucleotides align to TRBD1. CDR3 length: 18 residues. The V and J ends lost 2 bases and 3 bases, in that order; junction bases with no gene match: 12. Germline V gene sequence: CDR1 SGHTA, CDR2 FQGNSA. The CDR3 sequence is CASSLTRTGGISDTEAFF. For the CDR3, the DNA is TGTGCCAGCAGCTTAACCCGGACAGGGGGGATTTCGGACACTGAAGCTTTCTTT.

The gene calls are TRBV4-1 and TRBJ1-2; D is possibly TRBD1 (6 bases). Germline lookup yields CDR1 MGHRA and CDR2 YSYEKL. V lost 1 base, J lost 6 bases, and 15 bases lay in between. The CDR3 is 15 residues long. The CDR3: CASSQVLRGADGYTF. In nucleotides, the CDR3 is TGCGCCAGCAGCCAAGTCCTCCGGGGGGCTGATGGCTACACCTTC.

This clone was recorded once. This chain connects TRBV4-1 to TRBJ2-3; unclear D gene. The CDR3 sequence is 12 residues long. Trimming shortened V by 4 bases and J by 6 bases, and 8 bases separated the two germline ends. Germline V gene data show CDR1 as MGHRA and CDR2 as YSYEKL. CDR3 nucleotide sequence: TGCGCCAGCAGCCTAACATCGGATACGCAGTATTTT. Encoded protein: CASSLTSDTQYF.

This rearrangement joins TRBV19 to TRBJ1-2, with D possibly TRBD1 on 5 matching bases. CDR1 is LNHDA and CDR2 is SQIVND in the germline V gene (reference sequence). V dropped 3 bases and J dropped 6 bases, with 11 bases sitting between them. The CDR3 length is 13 residues. The CDR3 loop is CASSIYQGNGYTF. The CDR3 coding sequence is TGTGCCAGTAGTATTTACCAGGGCAATGGCTACACCTTC.

V gene TRBV30 combines with J gene TRBJ1-4; 9 bases match TRBD1. CDR1 and CDR2 (germline): GTSNPN, SVGIG (reference sequence). V lost 1 base to trimming and J lost 2 bases; unmatched junction nucleotides: 8. There are 17 residues in the CDR3. The CDR3 region is CAWSGRLGQGTNEKLFF. As DNA, the CDR3 is TGTGCCTGGAGTGGGAGACTCGGACAGGGGACTAATGAAAAACTGTTTTTT.

The chain couples TRBV27 to TRBJ2-3; a weak D match, TRBD2 (7 bases). Trimming pared 5 bases from V and 4 bases from J, leaving 19 bases between. CDR3 size: 16 residues. Looked up from germline, CDR1 is MNHEY and CDR2 is SMNVEV (reference sequence). CDR3 sequence (DNA): TGTGCCAGCAGTCCAACTTCGGGGGGCCCCGCAGATACGCAGTATTTT. Its protein is CASSPTSGGPADTQYF.

V usage is TRBV28 and J usage is TRBJ2-1; maybe TRBD1 (6 bases). Trimming stripped 11 bases from V and 9 bases from J, with 29 bases between. Germline V gives CDR1 MDHEN, CDR2 SYDVKM. This CDR3 contains 16 residues. CDR3 sequence reads: CASWPRGFRGGSEQFF. The CDR3 region has the DNA TGTGCCTCTTGGCCGCGCGGGTTCAGGGGTGGGAGTGAGCAGTTCTTC.

The chain is built from TRBV11-2 and TRBJ2-5, with 9 bases identical to TRBD2. V shed 1 base, J shed 2 bases, and the junction held 8 bases outside the gene matches. CDR3 size: 17 residues. Germline V gene data show CDR1 as SGHAT and CDR2 as FQNNGV. As DNA, the CDR3 is TGTGCCAGCAGCTTAGGGGGTAGCGGGAGAGCACAAGAGACCCAGTACTTC. Protein: CASSLGGSGRAQETQYF.

This CDR3 reads CASSLTGGTQPQHF. The CDR3 DNA is TGCGCCAGCAGCCTTACAGGGGGCACTCAGCCCCAGCATTTT. This chain uses TRBV4-1 with TRBJ1-5, with 9 bases identical to TRBD1. The J segment lost 6 bases and the V segment lost 4 bases, leaving 4 bases of the junction unmatched. Germline V gene data show CDR1 as MGHRA and CDR2 as YSYEKL. This CDR3 comprises 14 residues.

This clone was picked up a small number of times. This chain connects TRBV10-2 to TRBJ2-7; maybe TRBD1 (5 bases). Per the germline V gene, CDR1 is WSHSY and CDR2 is SAAADI. Trimming removed 3 bases from V and 6 bases from J, with 9 bases in between. This CDR3 region has 12 residues. CDR3 bases: TGCGCCAGCAGTGATCAGGGCTCCGAGCAGTACTTC. This translates into CASSDQGSEQYF.

V and J are TRBV10-3 and TRBJ2-2; D call uncertain. The germline V gene encodes CDR1 ENHRY and CDR2 SYGVKD. This CDR3 has 12 residues. The germline V and J ends were trimmed by 10 bases and 6 bases, with 12 bases remaining between them. The CDR3 spells CATSSRAGELFF. Written as DNA, the CDR3 is TGTGCCACCTCGAGTAGAGCCGGGGAGCTGTTTTTT.

This clone was counted between two and nine times. The genes are TRBV6-1 and TRBJ1-2, with 10 bases that match TRBD1. CDR3 length equals 14 residues. V shed 4 bases and J 5 bases; nucleotides not matched to a gene: 4. CDR1 is MNHNS and CDR2 is SASEGT in the germline V gene. This CDR3 reads CASSARTGGYGYTF. CDR3 sequence (DNA): TGTGCCAGCAGTGCCCGGACAGGGGGGTATGGCTACACCTTC.

V and J are TRBV7-9 and TRBJ1-1, with a weak D call TRBD1 (5 bases). V lost 6 bases to trimming and J lost 1 base, with 12 bases between them. CDR3 length equals 14 residues. CDR1 SEHNR and CDR2 FQNEAQ come from the germline V gene (reference sequence). The CDR3 reads CASSSGHQNTEAFF. The CDR3 DNA reads as TGTGCCAGCAGTTCAGGACATCAGAACACTGAAGCTTTCTTT.

This clone is a singleton in its sample. The same CDR3 is also encoded by other DNA sequences in this sample. CDR3 in DNA: TGTGCCAGCACCCTCAACACTGAAGCTTTCTTT. It encodes CASTLNTEAFF. The genes are TRBV25-1 and TRBJ1-1, with no clear D. Trimming pared 7 bases from V and 2 bases from J, leaving 5 bases between. The CDR3 consists of 11 residues. Germline CDR1 is MGHDK and CDR2 is SYGVNS.

CDR3 sequence (DNA): TGTGCCAGCAGCTCTAGATTCTATGGCTACACCTTC. The encoded protein is CASSSRFYGYTF. V usage is TRBV5-5 and J usage is TRBJ1-2; D is unclear. Trimming shortened V by 3 bases and J by 4 bases, and 7 bases separated the two germline ends. Germline CDR1 reads SGHKS; CDR2 reads YYEKEE (reference sequence). The CDR3 runs 12 residues. Variable domain in full (rest from reference TRBV5-5 and TRBJ1-2): DAGVTQSPTHLIKTRGQQVTLRCSPISGHKSVSWYQQVLGQGPQFIFQYYEKEERGRGNFPDRFSARQFPNYSSELNVNALLLGDSALYLCASSSRFYGYTFGSGTRLTVV.

This rearrangement joins TRBV7-6 to TRBJ2-3; tentative D call: TRBD2 (6 bases). This CDR3 comprises 15 residues. V was shortened by 5 bases and J by 0 bases, with 12 bases between the two germline ends. The germline CDR1 and CDR2 sequences are SGHVS and FNYEAQ. The CDR3 loop reads CASSPKSGSTDTQYF. DNA for the CDR3: TGTGCCAGCAGCCCGAAAAGCGGGAGCACAGATACGCAGTATTTT.

The chain has TRBV27 and TRBJ2-1; D perhaps matches TRBD1 (6 bases). The CDR3 consists of 17 residues. The V end lost 6 bases, the J end lost 6 bases, and 24 bases lay between the germline ends. CDR1 MNHEY and CDR2 SMNVEV come from the germline V gene (reference sequence). The CDR3 is CASRRTAEDRVSNEQFF. The CDR3 DNA sequence: TGTGCCAGCAGGAGGACAGCCGAGGATAGGGTCAGCAATGAGCAGTTCTTC.

V is TRBV6-5 and J is TRBJ2-3; D is uncertain. Germline V CDR1 and CDR2: MNHEY, SVGAGI. The CDR3 has 14 residues. Between the trimmed V and J ends, which lost 0 bases and 1 base, there was a span of 5 bases. The CDR3 nucleotides read TGTGCCAGCAGTTACTCGAGTGGCACAGATACGCAGTATTTT. This codes for CASSYSSGTDTQYF.

The chain is built from TRBV6-1 and TRBJ1-6, with 7 bases fitting TRBD1. Germline V gene lookup returns CDR1 MNHNS and CDR2 SASEGT. CDR3 length: 15 residues. J gave up 3 bases and V 6 bases, and 5 bases lay outside the gene matches. The CDR3 loop reads CASSRDSFYNSPLHF. As DNA, the CDR3 is TGTGCCAGCAGCCGGGACAGCTTCTATAATTCACCCCTCCACTTT.

This chain joins TRBV11-3 and TRBJ1-4; 7 bases map to TRBD1. J was trimmed by 3 bases and V by 5 bases; bases with no gene match: 3. CDR1 SGHNT and CDR2 YENEEA come from the germline V gene. CDR3 length: 14 residues. The CDR3 is CASSPDRSNEKLFF. CDR3 in DNA: TGTGCCAGCAGCCCGGACAGGTCTAATGAAAAACTGTTTTTT.

In its sample, this clone was seen once. CDR3 in amino acids: CASSGGGYEQYF. CDR3 DNA sequence: TGTGCCAGCTCGGGAGGGGGCTACGAGCAGTACTTC. V gene TRBV2 combines with J gene TRBJ2-7; TRBD2 agrees at 8 bases. CDR1 SNHLY and CDR2 FYNNEI come from the germline V gene. This CDR3 is 12 amino acids long. Trimming cost V 8 bases and J 3 bases; bases outside gene matches: 3.